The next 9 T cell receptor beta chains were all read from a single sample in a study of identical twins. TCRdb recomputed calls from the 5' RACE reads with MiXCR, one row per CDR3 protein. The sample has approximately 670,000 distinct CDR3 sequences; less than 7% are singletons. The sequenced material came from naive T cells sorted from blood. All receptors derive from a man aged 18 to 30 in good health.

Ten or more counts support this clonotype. CDR3 in amino acids: CASSQEASGTSGSVDEQFF. The CDR3 coding sequence is TGCGCCAGCAGCCAAGAAGCCTCCGGGACTAGCGGGAGTGTCGATGAGCAGTTCTTC. The J gene is TRBJ2-1, the V gene TRBV4-1; 14 bases match TRBD2. The CDR3 is 19 residues long. Germline CDR1 is MGHRA and CDR2 is YSYEKL. With 0 bases clipped from V and 8 bases from J, the junction kept 12 bases outside the gene matches.

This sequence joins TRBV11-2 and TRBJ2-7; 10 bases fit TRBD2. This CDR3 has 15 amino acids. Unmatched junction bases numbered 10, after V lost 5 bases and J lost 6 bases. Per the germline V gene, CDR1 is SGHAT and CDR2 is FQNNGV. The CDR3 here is CASSIAGGFSTEQYV. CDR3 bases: TGTGCCAGCAGCATAGCGGGAGGCTTCTCGACCGAGCAGTACGTC.

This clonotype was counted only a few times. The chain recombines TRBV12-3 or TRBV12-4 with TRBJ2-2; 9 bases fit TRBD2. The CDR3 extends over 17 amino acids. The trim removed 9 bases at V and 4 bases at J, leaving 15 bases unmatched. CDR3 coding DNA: TGTGCCAGTTCAGCCCCCGGCGGGAGGGCCTTCACCGGGGAGCTGTTTTTT. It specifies CASSAPGGRAFTGELFF.

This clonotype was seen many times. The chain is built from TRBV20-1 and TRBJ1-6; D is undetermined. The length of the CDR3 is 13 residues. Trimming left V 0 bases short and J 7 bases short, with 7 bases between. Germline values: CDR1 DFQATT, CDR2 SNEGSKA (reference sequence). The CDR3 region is CSARDIGNSPLHF. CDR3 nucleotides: TGCAGTGCTAGAGATATCGGAAATTCACCCCTCCACTTT.

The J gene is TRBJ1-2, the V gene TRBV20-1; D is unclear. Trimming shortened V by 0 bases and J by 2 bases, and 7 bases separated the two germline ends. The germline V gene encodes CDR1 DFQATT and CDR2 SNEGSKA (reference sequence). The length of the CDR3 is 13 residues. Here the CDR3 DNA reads TGCAGTGCTAGAGAAGAGTGGAACTATGGCTACACCTTC. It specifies CSAREEWNYGYTF.

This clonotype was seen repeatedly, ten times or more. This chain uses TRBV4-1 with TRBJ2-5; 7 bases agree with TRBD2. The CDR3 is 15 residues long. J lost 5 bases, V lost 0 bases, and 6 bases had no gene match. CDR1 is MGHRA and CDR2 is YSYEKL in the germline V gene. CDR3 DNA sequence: TGCGCCAGCAGCCAAGAAGCGGGATACGGGGAGACCCAGTACTTC. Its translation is CASSQEAGYGETQYF.

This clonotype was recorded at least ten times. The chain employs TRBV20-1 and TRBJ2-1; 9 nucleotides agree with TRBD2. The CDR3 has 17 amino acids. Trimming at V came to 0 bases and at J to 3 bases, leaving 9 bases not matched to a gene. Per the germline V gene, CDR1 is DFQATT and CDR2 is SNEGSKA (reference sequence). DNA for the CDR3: TGCAGTGCTAGAGAACTAGTAGCGGGAGTATACTACAATGAGCAGTTCTTC. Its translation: CSARELVAGVYYNEQFF.

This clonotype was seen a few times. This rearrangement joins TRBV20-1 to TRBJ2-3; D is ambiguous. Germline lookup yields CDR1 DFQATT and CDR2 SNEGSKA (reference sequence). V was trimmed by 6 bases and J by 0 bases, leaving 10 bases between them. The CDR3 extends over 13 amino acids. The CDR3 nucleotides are TGCAGTGCCATGACGAGAAGCACAGATACGCAGTATTTT. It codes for CSAMTRSTDTQYF.

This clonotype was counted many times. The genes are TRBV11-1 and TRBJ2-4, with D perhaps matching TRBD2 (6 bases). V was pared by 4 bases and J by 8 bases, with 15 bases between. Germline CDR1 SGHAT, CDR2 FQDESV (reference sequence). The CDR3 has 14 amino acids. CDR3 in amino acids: CASSYRSGGDIQYF. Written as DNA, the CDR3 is TGTGCCAGCAGCTACCGTAGCGGCGGGGACATTCAGTACTTC.